The 2 T cell receptor beta chains reported below all come from one sample, sequenced in a study of blood T cell repertoires in COVID-19. Method: immunoSEQ multiplex PCR; TCRdb's copy keeps in-frame clones and lacks some. This table holds fewer than 100,000 clones, about 85% found once. Input material: peripheral blood. These receptors originate from a man in his sixties with acute or convalescent COVID-19.

This clone came up once. V usage is TRBV30 and J usage is TRBJ1-5; D call uncertain. Germline V gives CDR1 GTSNPN, CDR2 SVGIG (reference sequence). The CDR3 covers 13 residues. V was trimmed by 5 bases and J by 6 bases, leaving 14 bases between them. The CDR3 spells CAWSSGGSQPQHF. The CDR3 DNA reads TGTGCCTGGTCATCGGGCGGGAGTCAGCCCCAGCATTTT.

The rearrangement links TRBV5-1 to TRBJ2-7; 10 bases map to TRBD1. Germline V lookup: CDR1 SGHRS, CDR2 YFSETQ. This CDR3 is built from 15 residues. V trimming: 3 bases; J trimming: 3 bases; junction bases outside the gene matches: 6. The DNA of the CDR3 is TGCGCCAGCAGCTGGAGTGACAGGGGGCTCTACGAGCAGTACTTC. Translated, it gives CASSWSDRGLYEQYF.